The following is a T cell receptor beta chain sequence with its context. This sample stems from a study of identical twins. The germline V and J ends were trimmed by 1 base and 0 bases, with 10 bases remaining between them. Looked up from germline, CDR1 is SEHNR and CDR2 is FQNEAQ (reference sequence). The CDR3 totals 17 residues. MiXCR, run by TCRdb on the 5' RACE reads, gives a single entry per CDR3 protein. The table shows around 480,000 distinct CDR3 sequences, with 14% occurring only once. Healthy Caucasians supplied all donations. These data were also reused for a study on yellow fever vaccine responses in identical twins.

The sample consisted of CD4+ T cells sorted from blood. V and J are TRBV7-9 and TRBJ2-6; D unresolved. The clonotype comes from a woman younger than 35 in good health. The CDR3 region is CASSLGVGSSGANVLTF. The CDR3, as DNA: TGTGCCAGCAGCTTAGGCGTCGGAAGCTCTGGGGCCAACGTCCTGACTTTC.